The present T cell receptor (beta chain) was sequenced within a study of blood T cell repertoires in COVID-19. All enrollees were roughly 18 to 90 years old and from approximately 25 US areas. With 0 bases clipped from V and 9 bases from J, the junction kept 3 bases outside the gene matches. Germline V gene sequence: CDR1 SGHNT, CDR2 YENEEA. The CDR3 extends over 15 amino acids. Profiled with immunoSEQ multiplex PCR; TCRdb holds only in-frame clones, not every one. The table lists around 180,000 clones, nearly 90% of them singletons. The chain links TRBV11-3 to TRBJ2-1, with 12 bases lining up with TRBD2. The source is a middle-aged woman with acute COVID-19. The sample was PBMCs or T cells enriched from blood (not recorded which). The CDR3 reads CASSLDGLAGREQFF. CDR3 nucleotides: TGTGCCAGCAGCTTAGATGGACTAGCGGGACGTGAGCAGTTCTTC.